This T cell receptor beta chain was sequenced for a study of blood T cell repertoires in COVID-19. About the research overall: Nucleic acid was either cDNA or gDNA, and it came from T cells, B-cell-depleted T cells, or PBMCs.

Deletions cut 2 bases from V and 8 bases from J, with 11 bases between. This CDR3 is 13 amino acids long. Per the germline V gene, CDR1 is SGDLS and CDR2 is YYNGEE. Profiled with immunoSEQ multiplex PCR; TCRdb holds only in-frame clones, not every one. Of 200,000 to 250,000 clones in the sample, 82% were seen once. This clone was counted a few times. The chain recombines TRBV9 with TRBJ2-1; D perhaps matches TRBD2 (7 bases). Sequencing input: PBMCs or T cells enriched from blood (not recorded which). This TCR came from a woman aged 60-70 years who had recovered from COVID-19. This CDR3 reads CASSVRGADEQFF. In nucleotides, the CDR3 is TGTGCCAGCAGCGTCCGGGGGGCTGATGAGCAGTTCTTC.